This TCR beta chain was found in a study of human T cells and chemical hapten exposure. Broader study findings: As the donors had alopecia, their immune response may differ from healthy people's. Expanded TCRs showed more large CDR3 clusters than pre-sensitization or healthy control sets.

V was shortened by 2 bases and J by 5 bases, with 12 bases between the two germline ends. The germline V gene has CDR1 SGHDN and CDR2 FVKESK. This CDR3 contains 15 residues. To note about this clonotype: Its antigen is undetermined.

The time point is: patch test 2, 6 weeks after DPC sensitization. The treatment is: therapeutic diphenylcyclopropenone sensitization with weekly scalp DPC. Suited to DPC and affected by alopecia, the donors ranged from 18 to 70 years old. Original processing notes: Sequenced samples showed a median of around 91,000 TCRs each, with counts running from around 24,000 to 710,000. Using its own MiXCR run on the RACE reads, TCRdb lists one record per CDR3 protein. TCRdb, rather than the study authors, made the V and J calls. The table has around 80,000 distinct CDR3 sequences, approximately 6.6% seen once.

This clonotype originated in a woman in her 30s with alopecia areata. Some clones in this sample may be carry-over from other donors' samples. The chain links TRBV14 to TRBJ1-4; D is ambiguous. Sequenced here: whole blood, sampled in connection with sensitization to the hapten diphenylcyclopropenone (DPC). Written as DNA, the CDR3 is TGTGCCAGCAGCCAACAGCCTATTCTAAATGAAAAACTGTTTTTT. Amino acids: CASSQQPILNEKLFF.